This entry lists 26 T cell receptor beta chains sequenced from one sample in a study of identical twins. TCRdb itself ran the 5' RACE reads through MiXCR, one entry per CDR3 protein. The sample lists 700,000 or so distinct CDR3 sequences, 8.6% occurring once. The same sample was also studied in work on yellow fever vaccine responses in identical twins.

Sequenced material: PBMCs. These receptor sequences come from a woman between 18 and 29 years old in good health.

This clonotype was counted between two and nine times. The genes are TRBV2 and TRBJ2-5; 7 bases agree with TRBD1. CDR3 size: 13 residues. Germline V gene sequence: CDR1 SNHLY, CDR2 FYNNEI. V shed 9 bases, J shed 1 base, and the junction held 5 bases outside the gene matches. The CDR3 loop reads CARRDSLQETQYF. CDR3 coding DNA: TGTGCCAGGAGGGACAGCCTCCAAGAGACCCAGTACTTC.

The chain joins TRBV7-2 to TRBJ2-2, with D perhaps matching TRBD2 (7 bases). CDR1 and CDR2 from the germline V gene are SGHTA and FQGNSA. Trimming stripped 6 bases from V and 0 bases from J, with 11 bases between. The CDR3 has 15 residues. The CDR3: CASRPGGTNTGELFF. The CDR3, as DNA: TGTGCCAGCAGGCCGGGGGGCACGAACACCGGGGAGCTGTTTTTT.

This clonotype showed up just a few times. This chain connects TRBV3-1 to TRBJ2-3; 9 nucleotides line up with TRBD2. Germline CDR1 reads LGHDT; CDR2 reads YNNKEL (reference sequence). This CDR3 is 14 amino acids long. Trimming took 6 bases from V and 4 from J; bases not matched to a gene: 5. The CDR3 region has the DNA TGTGCCAGCAGGAGTAGCGGGGGTGCAGATACGCAGTATTTT. Translation: CASRSSGGADTQYF.

The J gene is TRBJ2-4, the V gene TRBV14; weak D call: TRBD2 (6 bases). The germline CDR1 and CDR2 sequences are SGHDN and FVKESK. With 4 bases removed from V and 0 bases from J, the gap between germline ends came to 19 bases. There are 18 residues in the CDR3. The CDR3 region is CASSPAGLTKLAKNIQYF. The CDR3 DNA reads as TGTGCCAGCAGCCCGGCGGGACTCACGAAACTAGCCAAAAACATTCAGTACTTC. Together with reference TRBV14 and TRBJ2-4, the CDR3 gives the full variable domain: EAGVTQFPSHSVIEKGQTVTLRCDPISGHDNLYWYRRVMGKEIKFLLHFVKESKQDESGMPNNRFLAERTGGTYSTLKVQPAELEDSGVYFCASSPAGLTKLAKNIQYFGAGTRLSVL.

This clonotype occurred many times. J is TRBJ1-5 and V is TRBV11-2; 7 bases align to TRBD1. Per germline, CDR1 SGHAT and CDR2 FQNNGV. CDR3 length equals 13 residues. The junction had 4 bases not matched to a gene; V was cut back by 5 bases and J by 6 bases. CDR3 in amino acids: CASSIDRVQPQHF. Here the CDR3 DNA reads TGTGCCAGCAGCATCGACAGGGTTCAGCCCCAGCATTTT.

This clonotype has only a few counts. The CDR3 nucleotides read TGTGCCCCCGCTGGCGGGAGGGATACGCAGTATTTT. This gives the protein CAPAGGRDTQYF. V usage is TRBV6-4 and J usage is TRBJ2-3; 8 bases fit TRBD2. The ends lost 11 bases at V and 6 bases at J; junction bases unmatched: 7. The germline gives CDR1 MRHNA, CDR2 SNTAGT. CDR3 length equals 12 residues.

This clonotype was seen ten or more times. The chain employs TRBV5-1 and TRBJ1-1, with unresolved D. In germline, CDR1 is SGHRS, CDR2 YFSETQ. Trimming stripped 0 bases from V and 6 bases from J, with 9 bases between. This CDR3 contains 13 residues. The CDR3 here is CASSLAGGPEAFF. CDR3 sequence (DNA): TGCGCCAGCAGCTTGGCCGGAGGACCTGAAGCTTTCTTT.

The chain has TRBV7-2 and TRBJ2-5; D is ambiguous. The germline V gene has CDR1 SGHTA and CDR2 FQGNSA. Trimming took 5 bases from V and 5 from J, leaving 9 bases between them. The CDR3 spans 12 residues. The CDR3 sequence is CASSRYRETQYF. The CDR3 DNA follows: TGTGCCAGCAGCAGATATCGGGAGACCCAGTACTTC.

The rearrangement uses TRBV29-1 and TRBJ2-7; 7 positions match TRBD1. Germline loops: CDR1 SQVTM, CDR2 ANQGSEA. The trim removed 5 bases at V and 2 bases at J, leaving 6 bases unmatched. This CDR3 spans 13 amino acids. The CDR3 spells CSVHRGNPYEQYF. The CDR3, as DNA: TGCAGCGTTCACAGGGGCAACCCCTACGAGCAGTACTTC.

The genes are TRBV29-1 and TRBJ2-7; TRBD2 agrees at 8 bases. The CDR3 runs 13 residues. The V and J ends lost 4 bases and 7 bases, in that order; junction bases with no gene match: 9. Germline V gene sequence: CDR1 SQVTM, CDR2 ANQGSEA. CDR3 nucleotides: TGCAGCGTTGTGCGATCGGGGGGGCGGGAGCAGTACTTC. Translation: CSVVRSGGREQYF.

A few counts support this clonotype. V is TRBV7-2 and J is TRBJ2-7, with D hard to call. This CDR3 comprises 13 residues. V dropped 2 bases and J dropped 0 bases, with 5 bases sitting between them. Germline values: CDR1 SGHTA, CDR2 FQGNSA. This CDR3 is CASSLMASYEQYF. The CDR3 DNA reads as TGTGCCAGCAGCTTAATGGCCTCCTACGAGCAGTACTTC.

This sequence joins TRBV6-5 and TRBJ2-5, with 9 positions matching TRBD2. The CDR3 has 17 amino acids. The germline V gene has CDR1 MNHEY and CDR2 SVGAGI. Trimming at V came to 2 bases and at J to 5 bases, leaving 12 bases not matched to a gene. The CDR3 sequence is CASSYHFSGSGVETQYF. CDR3 coding DNA: TGTGCCAGCAGTTACCACTTTAGCGGGAGTGGTGTGGAGACCCAGTACTTC.

Turning to this clonotype: Mismatch with germline at one junction end may stem from a read error. The chain joins TRBV20-1 to TRBJ2-7, with D possibly TRBD1 on 6 matching bases. Per the germline V gene, CDR1 is DFQATT and CDR2 is SNEGSKA (reference sequence). The CDR3 totals 15 residues. The CDR3 coding sequence is TGCTGTGCTAGAGATCTTGTGAGGGGGTCCTACGAGCAGTACTTC. Its protein is CCARDLVRGSYEQYF.

A few counts support this clonotype. The chain is built from TRBV27 and TRBJ2-2; TRBD1 matches 9 bases. Germline values: CDR1 MNHEY, CDR2 SMNVEV (reference sequence). CDR3 length: 16 residues. The junction had 4 bases not matched to a gene; V was cut back by 3 bases and J by 2 bases. The CDR3, as DNA: TGTGCCAGCAGTTTTAGGACAGGGGACAACACCGGGGAGCTGTTTTTT. Translation: CASSFRTGDNTGELFF.

This clonotype occurred a few times. The chain uses TRBV27 and TRBJ2-7; D unclear. Germline CDR1 MNHEY, CDR2 SMNVEV (reference sequence). V was clipped by 2 bases and J by 7 bases, with 9 bases between them. The CDR3 is made up of 12 amino acids. CDR3: CASSLQGQEQYF. The DNA for the CDR3 is TGTGCCAGCAGTTTACAAGGGCAAGAGCAGTACTTC.

In its sample, this clonotype was seen many times. The CDR3 protein is CASSLRQGGEQYF. The CDR3 DNA reads TGTGCCAGCAGTCTACGACAGGGCGGCGAGCAGTACTTC. The rearrangement links TRBV12-3 or TRBV12-4 to TRBJ2-7, with 7 positions matching TRBD1. This CDR3 comprises 13 residues. V shed 5 bases, J shed 6 bases, and the junction held 7 bases outside the gene matches.

This clonotype was seen ten or more times. The gene calls are TRBV2 and TRBJ2-7; D not certain. Trimming pared 4 bases from V and 0 bases from J, leaving 13 bases between. Looked up from germline, CDR1 is SNHLY and CDR2 is FYNNEI. CDR3 length: 15 amino acids. CDR3 DNA: TGTGCCAGCAGTGGCTTGCTGGCTATCTCCTACGAGCAGTACTTC. This sequence encodes CASSGLLAISYEQYF. Full variable domain (rest looked up from reference TRBV2 and TRBJ2-7): EPEVTQTPSHQVTQMGQEVILRCVPISNHLYFYWYRQILGQKVEFLVSFYNNEISEKSEIFDDQFSVERPDGSNFTLKIRSTKLEDSAMYFCASSGLLAISYEQYFGPGTRLTVT.

The rearrangement uses TRBV15 and TRBJ2-1; D is perhaps TRBD2 (6 bases). The CDR3 contains 13 residues. Germline CDR1 reads LNHNV; CDR2 reads YYDKDF (reference sequence). Trimming pared 5 bases from V and 8 bases from J, leaving 13 bases between. CDR3: CATSPTRPDEQFF. The CDR3, as DNA: TGTGCCACCAGCCCGACTAGGCCCGATGAGCAGTTCTTC.

This clonotype was seen a handful of times. The V gene is TRBV11-1, the J gene TRBJ2-7; possibly TRBD1 or TRBD2 for D (5 bases each). V lost 5 bases, J lost 3 bases, and 29 bases lay in between. Germline V gene data show CDR1 as SGHAT and CDR2 as FQDESV (reference sequence). This CDR3 has 19 amino acids. This CDR3 reads CASSPPLGTLSGGIYEQYF. DNA for the CDR3: TGTGCCAGCAGCCCCCCCCTAGGGACCCTAAGTGGCGGTATCTACGAGCAGTACTTC.

This clonotype occurred a few times. This chain connects TRBV29-1 to TRBJ2-5, with D hard to call. The CDR3 is made up of 12 amino acids. Trimming pared 6 bases from V and 2 bases from J, leaving 10 bases between. The germline CDR1 and CDR2 sequences are SQVTM and ANQGSEA. The chain's CDR3 is CSVPFGQETQYF. DNA for the CDR3: TGCAGCGTGCCTTTCGGACAAGAGACCCAGTACTTC.

This clonotype was counted only a few times. V usage is TRBV4-1 and J usage is TRBJ2-1, with 10 bases identical to TRBD2. Germline V lookup: CDR1 MGHRA, CDR2 YSYEKL. V trimming: 0 bases; J trimming: 7 bases; junction bases outside the gene matches: 3. The CDR3 has 15 amino acids. CDR3 in amino acids: CASSQEGLARNEQFF. The DNA of the CDR3 is TGCGCCAGCAGCCAAGAGGGACTAGCGAGGAATGAGCAGTTCTTC.

The chain is built from TRBV7-9 and TRBJ2-3; weak D call: TRBD2 (6 bases). The V end was cut by 4 bases, the J end by 6 bases, with 20 bases between. Germline V gene sequence: CDR1 SEHNR, CDR2 FQNEAQ (reference sequence). The CDR3 loop spans 16 amino acids. CDR3 DNA sequence: TGTGCCAGCAGCTGGTTGGGGGGAGAATCGGTTGATACGCAGTATTTT. Translated, it gives CASSWLGGESVDTQYF.

The chain has TRBV6-1 and TRBJ1-1, with D possibly matching TRBD1 (5 bases). Germline V gene sequence: CDR1 MNHNS, CDR2 SASEGT. The CDR3 length is 14 residues. The V end was cut by 4 bases, the J end by 5 bases, with 14 bases between. CDR3 in DNA: TGTGCCAGCAGTGCTACGGGGGGTGGTACTGAAGCTTTCTTT. Translated: CASSATGGGTEAFF.

The chain recombines TRBV4-3 with TRBJ2-3, with TRBD2 matching over 10 bases. The trim removed 6 bases at V and 6 bases at J, leaving 12 bases unmatched. This CDR3 is 16 amino acids long. Germline V gene sequence: CDR1 LGHNA, CDR2 YSLEER. The DNA for the CDR3 is TGCGCCAGCAGGGATTCCGTGGCTAGCGGGAGTGATACGCAGTATTTT. This encodes CASRDSVASGSDTQYF.

This sequence joins TRBV29-1 and TRBJ2-3; 9 nucleotides line up with TRBD2. This CDR3 contains 15 residues. V dropped 4 bases and J dropped 1; count of bases not matched to a gene: 6. Per germline, CDR1 SQVTM and CDR2 ANQGSEA. In nucleotides, the CDR3 is TGCAGCGTTGTCCCCGCGGGGGGGCGCACAGATACGCAGTATTTT. Translating gives CSVVPAGGRTDTQYF.

In this sample, this clonotype turned up a few times. The CDR3 loop reads CASSEIRTGISYEQYF. The CDR3 region has the DNA TGTGCCAGCAGTGAAATCCGGACAGGAATATCCTACGAGCAGTACTTC. The chain carries TRBV2 and TRBJ2-7; 7 bases match TRBD1. This CDR3 region has 16 residues. Germline CDR1 is SNHLY and CDR2 is FYNNEI. V gave up 2 bases and J gave up 1 base; unmatched junction bases: 8.